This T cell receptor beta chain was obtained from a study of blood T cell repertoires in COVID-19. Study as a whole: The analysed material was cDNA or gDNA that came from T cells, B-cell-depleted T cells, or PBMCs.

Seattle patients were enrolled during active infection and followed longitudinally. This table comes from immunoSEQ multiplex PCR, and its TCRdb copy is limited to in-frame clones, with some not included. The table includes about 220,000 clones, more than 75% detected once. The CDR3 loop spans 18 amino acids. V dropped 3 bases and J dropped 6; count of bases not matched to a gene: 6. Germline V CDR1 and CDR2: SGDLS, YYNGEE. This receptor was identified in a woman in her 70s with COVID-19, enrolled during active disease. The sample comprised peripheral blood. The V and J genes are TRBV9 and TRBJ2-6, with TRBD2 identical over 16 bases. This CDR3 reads CASSAGTSGRGMANVLTF. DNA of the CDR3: TGTGCCAGCAGCGCCGGGACTAGCGGGAGGGGGATGGCCAACGTCCTGACTTTC.